The clone carrying this TCR beta chain was seen ten or more times. During its preparation, the TCRbeta library received unique molecular identifiers. TCRdb redid the calling of the PCR reads with MiXCR, one entry per CDR3 protein. Of some 600,000 distinct CDR3 sequences in the sample, around 16% were seen once. The source of the sample is a study of T-cell reconstitution after alpha-beta-depleted transplantation in children. CDR1 and CDR2 from the germline V gene are PRHDT and FYEKMQ (reference sequence). V lost 5 bases, J lost 5 bases, and 3 bases stayed unmatched. This CDR3 comprises 14 residues. Source: PBMCs from the stem cell graft donor, taken from the stem cell graft. This TCR was sampled from a human donor who donated a stem cell graft to a child with acute myeloid leukemia. The chain couples TRBV13 to TRBJ2-2, with 9 positions matching TRBD1. The CDR3 bases are TGTGCCAGCAGCCACGGGACAGGGACCGGGGAGCTGTTTTTT. Its protein is CASSHGTGTGELFF.